Below are 4 T cell receptor beta chains sequenced from a single sample in a study of T-cell memory formation after mild COVID-19. TCRdb recomputed calls from the 5' RACE reads with MiXCR, one row per CDR3 protein. The data show around 440,000 distinct CDR3 sequences, roughly 18% seen once. Sequencing input: PBMCs or a T cell subset sorted from them (not recorded which). These receptors were obtained from an adult woman who had mild COVID-19 (a few samples of this study predate the infection). Cell type and time point are not known.

This clonotype was picked up a small number of times. The chain links TRBV29-1 to TRBJ2-7, with TRBD1 identical over 9 bases. Germline V lookup: CDR1 SQVTM, CDR2 ANQGSEA. The CDR3 sequence is 14 residues long. Losses at the gene ends were 1 base for V and 0 bases for J; bases not matched to a gene: 1. The CDR3 reads CSVEGTGDSYEQYF. Here the CDR3 DNA reads TGCAGCGTTGAAGGGACAGGGGACTCCTACGAGCAGTACTTC.

This clonotype turned up a few times. The chain is built from TRBV10-3 and TRBJ2-2; the D gene is possibly TRBD1 (6 bases). This CDR3 spans 18 amino acids. From germline, CDR1 is ENHRY and CDR2 SYGVKD. V was trimmed by 3 bases and J by 1 base, leaving 18 bases between them. In nucleotides, the CDR3 is TGTGCCATCAGTGAAGTGGGGGCTCAATATTTGAACACCGGGGAGCTGTTTTTT. Its protein product is CAISEVGAQYLNTGELFF.

The chain employs TRBV7-6 and TRBJ2-3; 8 nucleotides line up with TRBD2. V gave up 7 bases and J gave up 6 bases; unmatched junction bases: 15. Germline lookup yields CDR1 SGHVS and CDR2 FNYEAQ. CDR3 length: 16 residues. CDR3 in DNA: TGTGCCAGCACCCAACACTACGGGACTAGGGCTGATACGCAGTATTTT. This gives the protein CASTQHYGTRADTQYF.

In regard to this clonotype: The junction does not match germline at one end; this may be a read error. The chain links TRBV7-7 to TRBJ2-5; 13 nucleotides align to TRBD2. The CDR3 extends over 15 amino acids. The germline CDR1 and CDR2 sequences are SSHAT and FNYEAQ (reference sequence). The CDR3 DNA sequence: TGTGCTAGCAGCTTAGGGACTAGCGGGATGGAGACCCAGTACTTC. Translation gives CASSLGTSGMETQYF.